This TCR beta chain was retrieved from a study of T cell responses to AZD1222 COVID-19 vaccine. The germline V gene has CDR1 MDHEN and CDR2 SYDVKM. V shed 5 bases and J 6 bases; nucleotides not matched to a gene: 8. This CDR3 contains 14 residues. Profiled with immunoSEQ multiplex PCR; TCRdb holds only in-frame clones, not every one. This table holds roughly 180,000 clones, around 94% found once. This TCR was sampled from an adult in good health. This sequence joins TRBV28 and TRBJ2-3; 7 nucleotides match TRBD1. This sample comprised peripheral blood, obtained on day 0 of AZD1222 vaccination. The CDR3 sequence is CASSLQGSGDTQYF. The CDR3, as DNA: TGTGCCAGCAGTCTACAGGGGAGTGGCGATACGCAGTATTTT.